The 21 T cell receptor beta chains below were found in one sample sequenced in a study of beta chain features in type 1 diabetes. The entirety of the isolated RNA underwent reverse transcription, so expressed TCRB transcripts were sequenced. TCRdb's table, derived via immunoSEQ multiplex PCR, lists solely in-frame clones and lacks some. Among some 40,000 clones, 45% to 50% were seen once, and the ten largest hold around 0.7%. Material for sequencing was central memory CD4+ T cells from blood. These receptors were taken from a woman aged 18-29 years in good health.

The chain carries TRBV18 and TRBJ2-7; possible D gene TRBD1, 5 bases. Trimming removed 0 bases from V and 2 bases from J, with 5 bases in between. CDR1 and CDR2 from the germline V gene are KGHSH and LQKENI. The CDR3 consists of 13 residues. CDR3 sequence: CASSPPGAYEQYF. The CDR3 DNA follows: TGTGCCAGCTCACCACCAGGGGCCTACGAGCAGTACTTC. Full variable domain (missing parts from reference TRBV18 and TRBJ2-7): NAGVMQNPRHLVRRRGQEARLRCSPMKGHSHVYWYRQLPEEGLKFMVYLQKENIIDESGMPKERFSAEFPKEGPSILRIQQVVRGDSAAYFCASSPPGAYEQYFGPGTRLTVT.

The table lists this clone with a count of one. The CDR3 nucleotides are TGTGCCAGCAGTGAAAGCAGGGGAAGGGAAAAACTGTTTTTT. This translates into CASSESRGREKLFF. V is TRBV6-1 and J is TRBJ1-4; D possibly corresponds to TRBD1 (6 bases). Between the trimmed V and J ends, which lost 2 bases and 8 bases, there was a span of 12 bases. CDR3 length equals 14 residues. Germline V gene lookup returns CDR1 MNHNS and CDR2 SASEGT.

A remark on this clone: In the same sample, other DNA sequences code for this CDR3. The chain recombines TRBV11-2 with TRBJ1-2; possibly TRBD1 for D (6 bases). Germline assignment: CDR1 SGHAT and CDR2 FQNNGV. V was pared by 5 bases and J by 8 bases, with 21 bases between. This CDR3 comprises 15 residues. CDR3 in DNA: TGTGCCAGCAGCCCCACCTGGGACAATGGCTACGGCTACACCTTC. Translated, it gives CASSPTWDNGYGYTF.

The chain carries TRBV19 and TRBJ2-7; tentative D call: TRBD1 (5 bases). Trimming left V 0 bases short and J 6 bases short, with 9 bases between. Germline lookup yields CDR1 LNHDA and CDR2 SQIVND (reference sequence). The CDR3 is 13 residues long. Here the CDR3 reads CASSIDQGGEQYF. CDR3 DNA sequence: TGTGCCAGTAGTATAGATCAGGGCGGCGAGCAGTACTTC.

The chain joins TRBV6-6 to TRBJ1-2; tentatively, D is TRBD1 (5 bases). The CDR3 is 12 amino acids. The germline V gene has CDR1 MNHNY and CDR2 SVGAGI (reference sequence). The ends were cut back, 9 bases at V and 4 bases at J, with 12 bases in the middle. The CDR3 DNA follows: TGTGCCAGTGTGGGGCCGTCCTATGGCTACACCTTC. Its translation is CASVGPSYGYTF.

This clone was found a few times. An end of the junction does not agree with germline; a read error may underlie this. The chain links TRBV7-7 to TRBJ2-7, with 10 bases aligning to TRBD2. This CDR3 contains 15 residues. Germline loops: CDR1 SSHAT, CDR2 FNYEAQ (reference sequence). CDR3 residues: CASSRQAGGPYEQYF. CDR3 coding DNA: TGTGCTAGCAGCCGACAAGCGGGGGGGCCCTACGAGCAGTACTTC.

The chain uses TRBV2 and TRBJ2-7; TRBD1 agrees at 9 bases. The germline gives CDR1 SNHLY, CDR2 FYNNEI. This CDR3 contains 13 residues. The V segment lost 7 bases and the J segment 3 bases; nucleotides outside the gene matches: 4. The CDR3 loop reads CASNGQGNYEQYF. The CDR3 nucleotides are TGTGCCAGCAATGGACAGGGGAACTACGAGCAGTACTTC.

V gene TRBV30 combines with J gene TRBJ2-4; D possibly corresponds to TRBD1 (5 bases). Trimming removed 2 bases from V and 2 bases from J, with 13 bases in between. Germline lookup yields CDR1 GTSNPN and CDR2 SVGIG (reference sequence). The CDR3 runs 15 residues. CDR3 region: CAWSRRGASKNIQYF. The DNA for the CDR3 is TGTGCCTGGAGTAGAAGGGGCGCGTCCAAAAACATTCAGTACTTC.

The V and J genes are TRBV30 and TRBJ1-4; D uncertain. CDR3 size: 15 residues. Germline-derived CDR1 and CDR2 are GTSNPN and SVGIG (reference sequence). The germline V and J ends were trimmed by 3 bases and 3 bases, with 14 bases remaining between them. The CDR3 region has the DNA TGTGCCTGGAGCCCGCGGAGACCACCTAATGAAAAACTGTTTTTT. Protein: CAWSPRRPPNEKLFF.

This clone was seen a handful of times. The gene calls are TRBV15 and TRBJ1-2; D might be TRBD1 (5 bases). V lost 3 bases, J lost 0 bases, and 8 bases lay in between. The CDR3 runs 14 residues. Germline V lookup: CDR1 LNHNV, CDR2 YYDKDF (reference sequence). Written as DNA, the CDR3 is TGTGCCACCAGCAGTCGACAGACTAACTATGGCTACACCTTC. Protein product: CATSSRQTNYGYTF.

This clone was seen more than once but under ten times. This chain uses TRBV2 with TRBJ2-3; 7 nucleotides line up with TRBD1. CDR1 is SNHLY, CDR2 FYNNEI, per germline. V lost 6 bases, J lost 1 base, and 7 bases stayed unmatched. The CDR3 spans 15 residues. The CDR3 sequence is CASRPQGLGTDTQYF. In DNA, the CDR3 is TGTGCCAGCAGACCACAGGGGCTTGGCACAGATACGCAGTATTTT.

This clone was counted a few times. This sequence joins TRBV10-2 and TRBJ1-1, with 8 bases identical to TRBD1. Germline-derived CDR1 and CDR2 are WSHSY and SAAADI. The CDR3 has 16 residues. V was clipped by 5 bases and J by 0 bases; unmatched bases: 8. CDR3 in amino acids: CASSPLTGVMNTEAFF. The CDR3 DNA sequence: TGCGCCAGCAGTCCCTTGACAGGGGTTATGAACACTGAAGCTTTCTTT.

The CDR3 spells CASSTQSGPRQPQHF. In nucleotides, the CDR3 is TGTGCCAGTAGTACGCAGTCAGGGCCACGCCAGCCCCAGCATTTT. V usage is TRBV19 and J usage is TRBJ1-5; a possible D gene is TRBD1 (5 bases). Trimming took 4 bases from V and 7 from J, leaving 17 bases between them. The germline CDR1 and CDR2 sequences are LNHDA and SQIVND (reference sequence). The CDR3 is 15 residues long. Supplemented by reference TRBV19 and TRBJ1-5, the full variable domain reads DGGITQSPKYLFRKEGQNVTLSCEQNLNHDAMYWYRQDPGQGLRLIYYSQIVNDFQKGDIAEGYSVSREKKESFPLTVTSAQKNPTAFYLCASSTQSGPRQPQHFGDGTRLSIL.

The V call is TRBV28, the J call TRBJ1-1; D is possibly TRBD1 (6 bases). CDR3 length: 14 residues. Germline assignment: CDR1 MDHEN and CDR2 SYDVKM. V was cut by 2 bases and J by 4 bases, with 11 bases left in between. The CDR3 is CASSLGGAGTEAFF. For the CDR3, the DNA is TGTGCCAGCAGTTTAGGGGGCGCGGGCACTGAAGCTTTCTTT.

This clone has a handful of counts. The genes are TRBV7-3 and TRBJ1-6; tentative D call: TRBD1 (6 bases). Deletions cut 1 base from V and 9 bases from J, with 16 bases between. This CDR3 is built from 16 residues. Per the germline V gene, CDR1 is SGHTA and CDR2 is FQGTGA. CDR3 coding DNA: TGTGCCAGCAGCTTAAACGCCAGGGGAATAGGTTCACCCCTCCACTTT. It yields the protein CASSLNARGIGSPLHF. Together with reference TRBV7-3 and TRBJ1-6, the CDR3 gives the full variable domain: GAGVSQTPSNKVTEKGKYVELRCDPISGHTALYWYRQSLGQGPEFLIYFQGTGAADDSGLPNDRFFAVRPEGSVSTLKIQRTERGDSAVYLCASSLNARGIGSPLHFGNGTRLTVT.

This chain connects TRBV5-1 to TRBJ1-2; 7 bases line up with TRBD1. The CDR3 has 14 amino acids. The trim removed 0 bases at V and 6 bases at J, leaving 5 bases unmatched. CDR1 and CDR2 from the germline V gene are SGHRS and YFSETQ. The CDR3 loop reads CASSLVGQSDGYTF. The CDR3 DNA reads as TGCGCCAGCAGCTTGGTGGGACAGTCGGATGGCTACACCTTC.

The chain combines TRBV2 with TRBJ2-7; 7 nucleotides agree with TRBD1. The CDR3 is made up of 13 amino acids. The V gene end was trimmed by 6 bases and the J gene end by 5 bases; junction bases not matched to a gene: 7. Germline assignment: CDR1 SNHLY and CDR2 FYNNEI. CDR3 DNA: TGTGCCAGCAGCCGACAGGGAGTCGACGAGCAGTACTTC. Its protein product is CASSRQGVDEQYF.

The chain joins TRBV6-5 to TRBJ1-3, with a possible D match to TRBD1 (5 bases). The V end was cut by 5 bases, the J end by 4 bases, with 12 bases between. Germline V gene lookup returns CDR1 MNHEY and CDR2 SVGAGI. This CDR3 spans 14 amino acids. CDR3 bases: TGTGCCAGCAGTGAGCAGGGCGCCGGAAACACCATATATTTT. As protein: CASSEQGAGNTIYF.

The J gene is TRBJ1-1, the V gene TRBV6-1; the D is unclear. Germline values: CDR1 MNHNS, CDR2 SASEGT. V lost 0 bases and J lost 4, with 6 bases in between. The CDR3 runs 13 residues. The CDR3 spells CASSEASGTEAFF. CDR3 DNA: TGTGCCAGCAGTGAAGCTTCCGGCACTGAAGCTTTCTTT.

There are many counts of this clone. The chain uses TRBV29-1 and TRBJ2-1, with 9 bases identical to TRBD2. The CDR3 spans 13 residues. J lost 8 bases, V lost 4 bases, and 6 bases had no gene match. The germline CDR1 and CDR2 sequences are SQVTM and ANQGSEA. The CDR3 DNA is TGCAGCGTTGGGTTAGCGGGAGCCCATGAGCAGTTCTTC. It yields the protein CSVGLAGAHEQFF.

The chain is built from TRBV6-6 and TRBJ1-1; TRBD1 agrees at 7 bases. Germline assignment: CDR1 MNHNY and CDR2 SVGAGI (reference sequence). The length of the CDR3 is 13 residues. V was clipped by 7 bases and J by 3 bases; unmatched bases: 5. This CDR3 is CASTPGGYTEAFF. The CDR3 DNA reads TGTGCCAGCACCCCAGGGGGGTACACTGAAGCTTTCTTT.